These T cell receptor beta chains were read from a single sample in a study of vaccination effects on CD4 cells after COVID-19. The repertoire was sequenced with immunoSEQ multiplex PCR; TCRdb's copy has only in-frame clones and lacks some. This table has approximately 74,000 clones, about 70% appearing once. For these TCRs, the target antigens are not known. Sequences were derived from CD4+ T cells from PBMCs cultured with HCoV-NL63 spike peptides, sampled before COVID-19 vaccination. These receptors were obtained from a human donor who received a COVID-19 vaccine. Both conserved end residues are part of each CDR3. Fields, in order: J gene, clone size, V gene, D gene, CDR3 protein, CDR3 DNA. D genes are given only for firm matches. Clone size is stated in some rows and not others, as once, few, many or a class when expanded.

TRBJ2-6 . TRBV15 TRBD1 CATSARTGDLFAGANVLTF TGTGCCACCAGCGCTCGGACAGGGGATCTTTTTGCTGGGGCCAACGTCCTGACTTTC
TRBJ2-3 . TRBV4-2 . CASSQVARGRDTQYF TGTGCCAGCAGCCAAGTGGCCCGCGGACGGGATACGCAGTATTTT
TRBJ2-3 once TRBV19 . CASSTKRGSGDTQYF TGTGCCAGTAGTACGAAGAGGGGATCGGGAGATACGCAGTATTTT
TRBJ2-3 once TRBV24-1 TRBD1 CATSDPARGQGTDTQYF TGTGCCACCAGTGACCCAGCTAGAGGACAGGGCACAGATACGCAGTATTTT
TRBJ1-2 . TRBV27 TRBD1 CASSPDRGGYGYTF TGTGCCAGCAGTCCTGACAGGGGAGGGTATGGCTACACCTTC
TRBJ2-5 . TRBV7-2 . CASSLVGLQETQYF TGTGCCAGCAGCTTGGTAGGACTACAAGAGACCCAGTACTTC
TRBJ2-1 . TRBV3-1/TRBV3-2 . CASSQDLTEQFF TGTGCCAGCAGCCAAGATCTGACTGAGCAGTTCTTC
TRBJ2-3 once TRBV28 TRBD2 CASSFGSGGADTQYF TGTGCCAGCAGTTTCGGCAGCGGGGGGGCAGATACGCAGTATTTT
TRBJ1-6 . TRBV6-5 . CASSYSGSGLPLHF TGTGCCAGCAGTTACTCAGGGTCGGGGCTTCCCCTCCACTTT
TRBJ1-2 once TRBV5-1 TRBD1 CASSTNPQGVNYGYTF TGCGCCAGCAGCACGAACCCGCAGGGGGTTAACTATGGCTACACCTTC
TRBJ1-2 few TRBV28 . CASSVNYGYTF TGTGCCAGCAGTGTTAACTATGGCTACACCTTC
TRBJ2-3 . TRBV11-1 . CASSFIGGSTDTQYF TGTGCCAGCAGCTTCATTGGGGGATCCACAGATACGCAGTATTTT
TRBJ1-1 . TRBV28 . CASTSRMNTEAFF TGTGCCAGCACGAGCCGCATGAACACTGAAGCTTTCTTT
TRBJ2-2 . TRBV5-4 TRBD2 CASSLVGGGAPGELFF TGTGCCAGCAGCTTGGTCGGCGGGGGGGCCCCCGGGGAGCTGTTTTTT
TRBJ1-2 . TRBV2 . CASGGGFPYGYTF TGTGCCAGCGGAGGCGGGTTTCCTTATGGCTACACCTTC
TRBJ2-2 . TRBV19 . CATRYYTGELFF TGTGCCACCAGGTATTACACCGGGGAGCTGTTTTTT
TRBJ2-5 . TRBV7-2 . CASSLVRGTETQYF TGTGCCAGCAGCTTAGTACGGGGAACGGAGACCCAGTACTTC
TRBJ2-3 . TRBV24-1 TRBD1 CATSEPGTGGTDTQYF TGTGCCACCAGTGAGCCGGGGACAGGGGGCACAGATACGCAGTATTTT
TRBJ2-4 . TRBV15 TRBD1 CATSSWTGVAKNIQYF TGTGCCACCAGCAGCTGGACAGGAGTAGCCAAAAACATTCAGTACTTC
TRBJ2-2 . TRBV5-4 . CASSLALAPNTGELFF TGTGCCAGCAGCTTGGCCTTGGCACCGAACACCGGGGAGCTGTTTTTT
TRBJ2-6 . TRBV9 . CASSTRGDSGANVLTF TGTGCCAGCAGCACGAGGGGGGACAGCGGGGCCAACGTCCTGACTTTC
TRBJ1-2 few TRBV2 . CASTSQGPYGYTF TGTGCCAGCACCTCCCAGGGCCCCTATGGCTACACCTTC
TRBJ1-6 few TRBV2 . CASSETAGANSPLHF TGTGCCAGCAGTGAAACGGCAGGGGCTAATTCACCCCTCCACTTT
TRBJ1-2 . TRBV21-1 . CASSLPVNYGYTF TGTGCCAGCAGCCTCCCGGTTAACTATGGCTACACCTTC